Below, 12 T cell receptor beta chains from the same sample are listed, as sequenced in a study of blood T cell repertoires in COVID-19. Repertoires were generated with immunoSEQ multiplex PCR, while TCRdb's copy carries only in-frame clones and drops some. Of about 380,000 clones in the sample, around 90% were seen once. Material: PBMCs or T cells enriched from blood (not recorded which). These receptors all stem from a woman aged 18-29 years who had recovered from COVID-19.

The rearrangement links TRBV6-2 or TRBV6-3 to TRBJ1-6; D unresolved. Looked up from germline, CDR1 is MNHEY and CDR2 is SVGEGT. The V end lost 3 bases, the J end lost 14 bases, and 14 bases lay between the germline ends. The length of the CDR3 is 13 residues. DNA for the CDR3: TGTGCCAGCAGTTATGACGGACTTCAGGCCCTCCACTTT. It codes for CASSYDGLQALHF.

The CDR3 protein is CASSAGCHATNEKLFF. CDR3 nucleotide sequence: TGTGCCAGCAGCGCGGGATGTCATGCAACTAATGAAAAACTGTTTTTT. V and J are TRBV11-3 and TRBJ1-4; D is uncertain. V lost 5 bases and J 0 bases, leaving 13 bases between the germline ends. Germline V CDR1 and CDR2: SGHNT, YENEEA. CDR3 length equals 16 residues.

The genes are TRBV25-1 and TRBJ1-3, with 8 bases identical to TRBD1. The CDR3 has 13 amino acids. Germline CDR1 and CDR2: MGHDK and SYGVNS. After removal of 2 bases from V and 7 bases from J, the junction contained 1 base not matched to a gene. The CDR3 here is CASSEQGANTIYF. The DNA of the CDR3 is TGTGCCAGCAGTGAACAGGGGGCGAACACCATATATTTT.

The chain uses TRBV7-2 and TRBJ1-6; D is unresolved. The CDR3 totals 14 residues. The germline CDR1 and CDR2 sequences are SGHTA and FQGNSA. V was trimmed by 1 base and J by 5 bases, leaving 6 bases between them. This CDR3 reads CASSLGQNNSPLHF. In DNA form, the CDR3 reads TGTGCCAGCAGCTTAGGGCAGAATAATTCACCCCTCCACTTT.

This clone was seen only a few times. One end of the junction varies from germline; a read error may be responsible. The chain links TRBV5-6 to TRBJ1-2; the D gene is possibly TRBD1 (6 bases). The CDR3 length is 18 residues. Germline V gives CDR1 SGHDT, CDR2 YYEEEE. CDR3 in amino acids: CASTLKGQIGGSIYGYTF. The CDR3 DNA reads TGTGCCAGCACCTTGAAAGGACAGATCGGGGGGAGTATTTATGGCTACACCTTC. Drawing the rest from reference TRBV5-6 and TRBJ1-2, the complete variable domain is DAGVTQSPTHLIKTRGQQVTLRCSPKSGHDTVSWYQQALGQGPQFIFQYYEEEERQRGNFPDRFSGHQFPNYSSELNVNALLLGDSALYLCASTLKGQIGGSIYGYTFGSGTRLTVV.

The chain combines TRBV4-3 with TRBJ2-5, with TRBD2 matching 10 bases. From germline, CDR1 is LGHNA and CDR2 YSLEER. V lost 0 bases and J lost 3; bases outside the gene matches: 1. The length of the CDR3 is 15 residues. The DNA for the CDR3 is TGCGCCAGCAGCCAAGACAGCGGGGGGGAAGAGACCCAGTACTTC. It codes for CASSQDSGGEETQYF.

The chain uses TRBV11-2 and TRBJ2-3; 7 bases align to TRBD1. The germline V gene has CDR1 SGHAT and CDR2 FQNNGV. The CDR3 spans 17 residues. The V gene end was trimmed by 4 bases and the J gene end by 4 bases; junction bases not matched to a gene: 14. CDR3 DNA: TGTGCCAGCAGCTCACTATTAAACAGGGGCCAGGCAGATACGCAGTATTTT. This encodes CASSSLLNRGQADTQYF.

This clone was seen just once. The chain recombines TRBV6-5 with TRBJ1-4; a possible D gene is TRBD1 (6 bases). There are 14 residues in the CDR3. V lost 5 bases to trimming and J lost 7 bases, with 14 bases between them. The V gene's germline CDR1 is MNHEY and CDR2 SVGAGI. The DNA of the CDR3 is TGTGCCAGCAGTCCCAGACAGGTTTTTGAAAAACTGTTTTTT. This gives the protein CASSPRQVFEKLFF.

This chain uses TRBV5-1 with TRBJ2-3, with a tentative D call TRBD1 (5 bases). Trimming cost V 4 bases and J 2 bases, with 17 bases left between them. The germline V gene encodes CDR1 SGHRS and CDR2 YFSETQ. The CDR3 has 16 amino acids. The CDR3 region is CASSPFYRILTDTQYF. The CDR3 region has the DNA TGCGCCAGCAGCCCCTTTTACAGGATACTCACAGATACGCAGTATTTT. Supplemented by reference TRBV5-1 and TRBJ2-3, the full variable domain reads KAGVTQTPRYLIKTRGQQVTLSCSPISGHRSVSWYQQTPGQGLQFLFEYFSETQRNKGNFPGRFSGRQFSNSRSEMNVSTLELGDSALYLCASSPFYRILTDTQYFGPGTRLTVL.

This clone occurred once. V usage is TRBV4-2 and J usage is TRBJ1-5; D remains ambiguous. Germline V gene lookup returns CDR1 LGHNA and CDR2 YNFKEQ. The V end lost 2 bases, the J end lost 2 bases, and 13 bases lay between the germline ends. This CDR3 comprises 16 residues. The CDR3 sequence is CASSQKTRSGNQPQHF. CDR3 nucleotide sequence: TGTGCCAGCAGCCAAAAGACTCGGAGTGGCAATCAGCCCCAGCATTTT.

The gene calls are TRBV28 and TRBJ1-4; D may be TRBD1 (6 bases). CDR3 length equals 16 residues. Germline CDR1 reads MDHEN; CDR2 reads SYDVKM. V was shortened by 3 bases and J by 6 bases, with 17 bases between the two germline ends. The CDR3 region has the DNA TGTGCCAGCAGTTTTTCTACAGGGTTTCAGTATGAAAAACTGTTTTTT. This gives the protein CASSFSTGFQYEKLFF.

This chain uses TRBV6-5 with TRBJ1-2, with 11 positions matching TRBD1. The V gene end was trimmed by 5 bases and the J gene end by 7 bases; junction bases not matched to a gene: 6. The germline V gene encodes CDR1 MNHEY and CDR2 SVGAGI. The CDR3 covers 14 residues. CDR3 DNA: TGTGCCAGCAGTCGCGGACAGGGGGCGCGTGGCTACACCTTC. This encodes CASSRGQGARGYTF.